These 10 T cell receptor beta chains originate from one sample sequenced in a study of cytotoxic CD8 clonotypes in ibrutinib-treated CLL. Sequencing was performed with immunoSEQ multiplex PCR; in TCRdb, only in-frame clones are kept and a portion is missing. The sample records 150,000 to 200,000 clones, around nine tenths being singletons. Here the sequenced sample was PBMCs, taken at disease progression, from a patient treated with ibrutinib. Every receptor here comes from a human donor with chronic lymphocytic leukemia.

The chain carries TRBV18 and TRBJ2-1, with D perhaps given as TRBD1 or TRBD2 (6 bases each). This CDR3 is 14 amino acids long. CDR1 is KGHSH, CDR2 LQKENI, per germline. Trimming took 4 bases from V and 10 from J, leaving 17 bases between them. This chain's CDR3 is CASSRPGARDEQFF. The CDR3 DNA follows: TGTGCCAGCTCACGACCGGGGGCGCGGGACGAGCAGTTCTTC.

In its sample, this clone was seen once. The chain couples TRBV27 to TRBJ2-7; 7 nucleotides match TRBD1. V was clipped by 8 bases and J by 6 bases; unmatched bases: 4. The length of the CDR3 is 11 residues. Germline V gene sequence: CDR1 MNHEY, CDR2 SMNVEV (reference sequence). Written as DNA, the CDR3 is TGTGCCAGCTACAGGGGCGGCGAGCAGTACTTC. Residues: CASYRGGEQYF.

This clone occurred once. The chain is built from TRBV11-2 and TRBJ1-1; no definite D call. Trimming took off 0 bases at V and 5 bases at J, with 13 bases between the two ends. Germline V gives CDR1 SGHAT, CDR2 FQNNGV. The CDR3 has 15 amino acids. CDR3 protein: CASSLDFRTITEAFF. DNA of the CDR3: TGTGCCAGCAGCTTAGATTTCCGGACGATAACTGAAGCTTTCTTT.

V is TRBV19 and J is TRBJ1-4; TRBD1 matches at 9 bases. Per germline, CDR1 LNHDA and CDR2 SQIVND (reference sequence). The CDR3 consists of 16 residues. With 7 bases clipped from V and 2 bases from J, the junction kept 8 bases outside the gene matches. CDR3 sequence reads: CASNVPGQGTNEKLFF. In nucleotides, the CDR3 is TGTGCCAGTAATGTCCCGGGACAGGGTACTAATGAAAAACTGTTTTTT.

The chain is built from TRBV18 and TRBJ1-4, with TRBD1 as a possible D gene (5 bases). V shed 4 bases and J shed 0 bases, with 9 bases lying between them. Per germline, CDR1 KGHSH and CDR2 LQKENI. This CDR3 has 15 residues. In DNA, the CDR3 is TGTGCCAGCTCACGACAGTCCACAACTAATGAAAAACTGTTTTTT. Its protein product is CASSRQSTTNEKLFF.

The genes are TRBV14 and TRBJ1-3; D is unresolved. The CDR3 is 12 amino acids. Germline-derived CDR1 and CDR2 are SGHDN and FVKESK. The V and J ends lost 5 bases and 4 bases respectively, with 6 bases between them. Written as DNA, the CDR3 is TGTGCCAGCAGCAGTCAAGGAAACACCATATATTTT. Translation gives CASSSQGNTIYF.

The chain links TRBV29-1 to TRBJ2-5; D remains unclear. Judging by the DNA end, TRBJ2-7 fits better; the J call may be wrong. Germline-derived CDR1 and CDR2 are SQVTM and ANQGSEA. The CDR3 contains 12 residues. CDR3 DNA sequence: TGCAGCGTTTCTACCACCTTCTACGAGCAGTACTTC. This codes for CSVSTTFYEQYF.

J is TRBJ1-5 and V is TRBV9; the match to TRBD1 covers 10 bases. In germline, CDR1 is SGDLS, CDR2 YYNGEE. The CDR3 consists of 15 residues. Trimming removed 0 bases from V and 6 bases from J; junction bases left unmatched: 3. The CDR3 nucleotides read TGTGCCAGCAGCGTAGGGACAGGGGGAATTCAGCCCCAGCATTTT. This encodes CASSVGTGGIQPQHF.

DNA for the CDR3: TGTGCCAGCACCGTTAGCGGGAGCCCCCACGAGCAGTACTTC. Translation gives CASTVSGSPHEQYF. The chain joins TRBV28 to TRBJ2-7, with 9 bases that match TRBD2. This CDR3 has 14 amino acids. In germline, CDR1 is MDHEN, CDR2 SYDVKM. Germline trimming cut 7 bases from V and 5 bases from J; bases unmatched to any gene: 9.

The CDR3 DNA reads as TGTGCCAGCAGTTTCAGAGCGCCCCAAAGAGTGAATGAGCAGTTCTTC. It specifies CASSFRAPQRVNEQFF. V and J are TRBV7-2 and TRBJ2-1, with no clear D. Germline values: CDR1 SGHTA, CDR2 FQGNSA. V was shortened by 6 bases and J by 7 bases, with 22 bases between the two germline ends. The CDR3 runs to 16 residues.